This T cell receptor beta chain stems from a study of T cells in localized non-small cell lung cancer. A word on this clone: Its antigen is not known.

General study findings and limits: It was uninvolved adjacent lung that showed the highest T cell clonality, exceeding tumor. Sequencing, confined to only one tumor region, leaves heterogeneity possible. Adjacent lung was found to contain a median approximately 52 of the top 100 tumor clones.

Produced via immunoSEQ multiplex PCR; TCRdb's table is partial and in-frame only. The sample has 60,000 to 75,000 clones, roughly 81% seen once; the top ten hold approximately 13%. Sample: peripheral blood, taken before any cancer treatment. This receptor was obtained from a female donor aged 60 or older with stage I lung adenocarcinoma.

CDR3 in DNA: TGTGCCAGCAGAAAAGCCGGGACGGTCAATAGCAATCAGCCCCAGCATTTT. It translates to CASRKAGTVNSNQPQHF. The rearrangement joins TRBV27 to TRBJ1-5, with D possibly being TRBD1 (5 bases). Germline CDR1 reads MNHEY; CDR2 reads SMNVEV (reference sequence). Trimming shortened V by 6 bases and J by 0 bases, and 18 bases separated the two germline ends. This CDR3 has 17 amino acids.